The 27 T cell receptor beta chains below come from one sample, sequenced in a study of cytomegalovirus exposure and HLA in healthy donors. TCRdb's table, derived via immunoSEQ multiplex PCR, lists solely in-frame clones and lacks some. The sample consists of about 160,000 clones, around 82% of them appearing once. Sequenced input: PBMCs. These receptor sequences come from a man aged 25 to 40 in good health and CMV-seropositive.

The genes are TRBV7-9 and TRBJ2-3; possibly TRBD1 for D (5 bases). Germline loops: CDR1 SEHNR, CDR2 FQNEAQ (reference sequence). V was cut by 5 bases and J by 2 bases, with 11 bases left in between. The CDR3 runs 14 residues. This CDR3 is CASSPGHSTDTQYF. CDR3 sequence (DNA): TGTGCCAGCAGCCCTGGACACTCCACAGATACGCAGTATTTT.

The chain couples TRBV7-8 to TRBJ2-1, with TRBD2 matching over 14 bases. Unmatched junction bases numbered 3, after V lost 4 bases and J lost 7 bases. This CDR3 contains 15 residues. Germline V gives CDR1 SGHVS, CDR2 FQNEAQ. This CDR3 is CASSSGTSGRNEQFF. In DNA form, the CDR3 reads TGTGCCAGCAGCTCCGGGACTAGCGGGAGAAATGAGCAGTTCTTC.

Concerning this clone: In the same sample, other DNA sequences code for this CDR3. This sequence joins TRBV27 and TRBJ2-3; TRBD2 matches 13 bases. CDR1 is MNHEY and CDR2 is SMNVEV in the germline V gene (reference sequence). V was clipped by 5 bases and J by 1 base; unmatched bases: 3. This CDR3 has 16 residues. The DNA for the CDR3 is TGTGCCAGCAGTCCCGGGACTAGCGGGGGCACAGATACGCAGTATTTT. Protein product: CASSPGTSGGTDTQYF.

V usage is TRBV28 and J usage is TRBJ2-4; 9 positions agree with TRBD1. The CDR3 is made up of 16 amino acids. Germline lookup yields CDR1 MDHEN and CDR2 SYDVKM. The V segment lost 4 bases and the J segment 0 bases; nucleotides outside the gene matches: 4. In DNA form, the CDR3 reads TGTGCCAGCAGTTCACACAGGGGGCTAGCCAAAAACATTCAGTACTTC. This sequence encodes CASSSHRGLAKNIQYF.

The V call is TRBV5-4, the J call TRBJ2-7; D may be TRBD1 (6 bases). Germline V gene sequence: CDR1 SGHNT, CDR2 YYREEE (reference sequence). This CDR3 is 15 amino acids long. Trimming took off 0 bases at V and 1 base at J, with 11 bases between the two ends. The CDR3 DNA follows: TGTGCCAGCAGCTTGGGGGCAGGGGCTTCCTACGAGCAGTACTTC. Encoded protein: CASSLGAGASYEQYF.

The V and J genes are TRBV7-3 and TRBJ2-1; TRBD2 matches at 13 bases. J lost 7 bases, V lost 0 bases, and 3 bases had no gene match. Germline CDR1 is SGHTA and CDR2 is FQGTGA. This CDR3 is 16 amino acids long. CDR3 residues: CASSLTGTSGMNEQFF. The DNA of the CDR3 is TGTGCCAGCAGCTTAACCGGGACTAGCGGGATGAATGAGCAGTTCTTC.

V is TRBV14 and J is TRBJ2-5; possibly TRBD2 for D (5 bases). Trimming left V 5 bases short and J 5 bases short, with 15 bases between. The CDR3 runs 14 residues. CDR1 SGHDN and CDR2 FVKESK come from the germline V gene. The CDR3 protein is CASSTPGPGETQYF. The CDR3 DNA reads TGTGCCAGCAGCACCCCGGGCCCGGGGGAGACCCAGTACTTC.

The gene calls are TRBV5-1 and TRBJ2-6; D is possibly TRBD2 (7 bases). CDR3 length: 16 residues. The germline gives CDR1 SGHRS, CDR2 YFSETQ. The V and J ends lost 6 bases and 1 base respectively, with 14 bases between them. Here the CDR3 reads CASKGGGASGANVLTF. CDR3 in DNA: TGCGCCAGCAAAGGGGGGGGCGCTTCTGGGGCCAACGTCCTGACTTTC.

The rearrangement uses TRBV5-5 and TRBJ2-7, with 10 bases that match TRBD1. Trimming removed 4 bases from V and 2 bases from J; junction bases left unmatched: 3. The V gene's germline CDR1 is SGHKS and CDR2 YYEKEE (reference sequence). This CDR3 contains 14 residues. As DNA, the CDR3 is TGTGCCAGCAGCCCCGGGACAGGGGCCTACGAGCAGTACTTC. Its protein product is CASSPGTGAYEQYF.

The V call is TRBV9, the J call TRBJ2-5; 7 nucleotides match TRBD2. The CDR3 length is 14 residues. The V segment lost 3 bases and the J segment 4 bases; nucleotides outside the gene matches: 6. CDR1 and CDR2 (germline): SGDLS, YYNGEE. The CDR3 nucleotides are TGTGCCAGCAGCGCCGCGGGAGCTGGAGAGACCCAGTACTTC. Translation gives CASSAAGAGETQYF. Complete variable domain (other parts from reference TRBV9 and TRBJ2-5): DSGVTQTPKHLITATGQRVTLRCSPRSGDLSVYWYQQSLDQGLQFLIQYYNGEERAKGNILERFSAQQFPDLHSELNLSSLELGDSALYFCASSAAGAGETQYFGPGTRLLVL.

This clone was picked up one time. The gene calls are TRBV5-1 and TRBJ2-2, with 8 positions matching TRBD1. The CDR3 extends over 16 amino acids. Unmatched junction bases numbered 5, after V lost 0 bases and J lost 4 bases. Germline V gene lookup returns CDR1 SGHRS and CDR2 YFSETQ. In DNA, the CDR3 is TGCGCCAGCAGCTTGGCCGAACAGGGGGGCACCGGGGAGCTGTTTTTT. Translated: CASSLAEQGGTGELFF. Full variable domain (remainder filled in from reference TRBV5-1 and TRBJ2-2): KAGVTQTPRYLIKTRGQQVTLSCSPISGHRSVSWYQQTPGQGLQFLFEYFSETQRNKGNFPGRFSGRQFSNSRSEMNVSTLELGDSALYLCASSLAEQGGTGELFFGEGSRLTVL.

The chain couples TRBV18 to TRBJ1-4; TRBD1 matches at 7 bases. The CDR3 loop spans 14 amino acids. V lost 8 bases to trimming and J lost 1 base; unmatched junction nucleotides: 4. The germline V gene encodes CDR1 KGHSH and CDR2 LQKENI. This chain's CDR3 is CASARQGTNEKLFF. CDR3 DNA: TGTGCCAGCGCCAGACAGGGAACTAATGAAAAACTGTTTTTT. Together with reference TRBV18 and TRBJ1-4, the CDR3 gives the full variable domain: NAGVMQNPRHLVRRRGQEARLRCSPMKGHSHVYWYRQLPEEGLKFMVYLQKENIIDESGMPKERFSAEFPKEGPSILRIQQVVRGDSAAYFCASARQGTNEKLFFGSGTQLSVL.

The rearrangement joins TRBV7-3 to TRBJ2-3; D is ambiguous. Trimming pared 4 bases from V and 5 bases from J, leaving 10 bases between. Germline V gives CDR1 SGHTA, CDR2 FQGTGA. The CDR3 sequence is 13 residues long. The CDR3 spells CASSYVAGDTQYF. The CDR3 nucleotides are TGTGCCAGCAGCTACGTAGCCGGAGATACGCAGTATTTT. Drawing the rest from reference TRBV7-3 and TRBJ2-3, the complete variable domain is GAGVSQTPSNKVTEKGKYVELRCDPISGHTALYWYRQSLGQGPEFLIYFQGTGAADDSGLPNDRFFAVRPEGSVSTLKIQRTERGDSAVYLCASSYVAGDTQYFGPGTRLTVL.

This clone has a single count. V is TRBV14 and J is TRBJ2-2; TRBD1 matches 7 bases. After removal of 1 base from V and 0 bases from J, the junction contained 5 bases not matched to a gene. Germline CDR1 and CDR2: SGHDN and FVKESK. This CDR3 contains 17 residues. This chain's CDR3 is CASSQVFGTANTGELFF. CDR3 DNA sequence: TGTGCCAGCAGCCAAGTTTTCGGGACAGCGAACACCGGGGAGCTGTTTTTT.

CDR3 amino acids: CASSRAGLKTQYF. CDR3 coding DNA: TGTGCCAGCAGCCGAGCGGGGCTGAAGACCCAGTACTTC. This sequence joins TRBV28 and TRBJ2-5; 7 bases agree with TRBD2. CDR1 and CDR2 (germline): MDHEN, SYDVKM. J was trimmed by 6 bases and V by 6 bases; bases with no gene match: 7. The CDR3 consists of 13 residues.

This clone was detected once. CDR3 bases: TGTGCCAGCAGCTCCAGCGGAGGGGCGTGGACAGATACGCAGTATTTT. It specifies CASSSSGGAWTDTQYF. The V call is TRBV7-3, the J call TRBJ2-3; a possible D gene is TRBD2 (6 bases). CDR1 SGHTA and CDR2 FQGTGA come from the germline V gene. Trimming stripped 4 bases from V and 3 bases from J, with 17 bases between. CDR3 length: 16 residues.

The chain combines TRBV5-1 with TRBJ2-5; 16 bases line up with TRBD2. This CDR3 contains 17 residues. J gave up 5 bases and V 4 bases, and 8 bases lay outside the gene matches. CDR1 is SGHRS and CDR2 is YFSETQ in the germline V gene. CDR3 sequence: CASSSGTSGRARETQYF. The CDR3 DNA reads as TGCGCCAGCAGCAGCGGGACTAGCGGGAGGGCCCGGGAGACCCAGTACTTC.

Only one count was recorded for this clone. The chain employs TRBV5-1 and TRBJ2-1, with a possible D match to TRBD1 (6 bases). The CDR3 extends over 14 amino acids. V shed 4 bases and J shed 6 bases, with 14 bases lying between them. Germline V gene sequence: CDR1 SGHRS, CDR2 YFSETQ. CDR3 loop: CASSPRDKPNEQFF. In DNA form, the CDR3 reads TGCGCCAGCAGCCCTAGGGACAAACCCAATGAGCAGTTCTTC.

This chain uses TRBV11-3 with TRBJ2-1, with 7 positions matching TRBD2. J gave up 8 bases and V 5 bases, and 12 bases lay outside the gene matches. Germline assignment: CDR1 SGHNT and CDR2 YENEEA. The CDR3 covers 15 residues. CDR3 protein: CASSPSSGDSHEQFF. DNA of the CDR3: TGTGCCAGCAGCCCCTCGAGCGGGGACTCTCATGAGCAGTTCTTC. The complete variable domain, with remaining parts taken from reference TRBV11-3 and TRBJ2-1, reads EAGVVQSPRYKIIEKKQPVAFWCNPISGHNTLYWYLQNLGQGPELLIRYENEEAVDDSQLPKDRFSAERLKGVDSTLKIQPAELGDSAVYLCASSPSSGDSHEQFFGPGTRLTVL.

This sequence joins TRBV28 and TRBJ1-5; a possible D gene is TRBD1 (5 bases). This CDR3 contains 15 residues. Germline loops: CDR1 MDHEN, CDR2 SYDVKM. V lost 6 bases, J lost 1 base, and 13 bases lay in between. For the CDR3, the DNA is TGTGCCAGCAGGGCAGGGCAGGGCAGCAATCAGCCCCAGCATTTT. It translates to CASRAGQGSNQPQHF.

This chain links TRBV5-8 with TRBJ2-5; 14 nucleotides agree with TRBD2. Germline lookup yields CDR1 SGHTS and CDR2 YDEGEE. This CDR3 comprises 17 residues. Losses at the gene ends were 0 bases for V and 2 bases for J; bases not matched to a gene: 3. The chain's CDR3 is CASSLEGLAGDQETQYF. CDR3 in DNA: TGTGCCAGCAGCTTGGAGGGACTAGCGGGGGATCAAGAGACCCAGTACTTC. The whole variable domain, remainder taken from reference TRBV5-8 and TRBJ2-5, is EAGVTQSPTHLIKTRGQQATLRCSPISGHTSVYWYQQALGLGLQFLLWYDEGEERNRGNFPPRFSGRQFPNYSSELNVNALELEDSALYLCASSLEGLAGDQETQYFGPGTRLLVL.

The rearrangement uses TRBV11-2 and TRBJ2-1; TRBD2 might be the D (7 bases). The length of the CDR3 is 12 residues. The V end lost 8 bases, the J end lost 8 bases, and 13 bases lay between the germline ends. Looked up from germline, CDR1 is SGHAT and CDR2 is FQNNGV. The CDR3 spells CASSRGADEQFF. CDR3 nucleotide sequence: TGTGCCAGCTCACGGGGGGCCGATGAGCAGTTCTTC.

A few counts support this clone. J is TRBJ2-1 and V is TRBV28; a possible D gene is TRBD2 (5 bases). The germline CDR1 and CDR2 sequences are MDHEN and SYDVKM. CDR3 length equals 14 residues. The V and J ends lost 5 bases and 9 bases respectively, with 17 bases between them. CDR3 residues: CASSRNGVGGEQFF. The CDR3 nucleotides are TGTGCCAGCAGTCGTAACGGCGTCGGAGGTGAGCAGTTCTTC.

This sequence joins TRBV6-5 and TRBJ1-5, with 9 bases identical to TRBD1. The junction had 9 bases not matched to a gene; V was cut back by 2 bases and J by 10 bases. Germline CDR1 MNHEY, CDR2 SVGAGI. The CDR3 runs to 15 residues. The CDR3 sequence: CASSYRPGQGIPQHF. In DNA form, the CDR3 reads TGTGCCAGCAGTTACCGGCCGGGACAGGGTATCCCCCAGCATTTT.

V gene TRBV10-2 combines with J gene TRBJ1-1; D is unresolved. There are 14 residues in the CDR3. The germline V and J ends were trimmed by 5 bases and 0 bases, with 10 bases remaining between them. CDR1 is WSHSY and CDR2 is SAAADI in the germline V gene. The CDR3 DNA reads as TGCGCCAGCAGTCATCAGGCGTTGAACACTGAAGCTTTCTTT. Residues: CASSHQALNTEAFF.

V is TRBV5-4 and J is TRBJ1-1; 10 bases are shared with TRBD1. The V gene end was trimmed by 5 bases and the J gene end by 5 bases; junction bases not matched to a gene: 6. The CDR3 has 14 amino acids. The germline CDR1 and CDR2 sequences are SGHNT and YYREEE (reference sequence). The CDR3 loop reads CASRPDRGHTEAFF. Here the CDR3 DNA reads TGTGCCAGCAGACCCGACAGGGGGCATACTGAAGCTTTCTTT.

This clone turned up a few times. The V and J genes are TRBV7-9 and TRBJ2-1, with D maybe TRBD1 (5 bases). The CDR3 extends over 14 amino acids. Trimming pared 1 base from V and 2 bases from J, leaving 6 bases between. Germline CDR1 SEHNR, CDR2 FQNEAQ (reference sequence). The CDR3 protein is CASSLDRTYNEQFF. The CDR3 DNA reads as TGTGCCAGCAGCTTAGACAGGACCTACAATGAGCAGTTCTTC.